The 12 T cell receptor beta chains given below trace back to one sample, sequenced in a study of molecular identifiers for immune sequencing clone quantification. TCRdb ran MiXCR on the PCR reads and lists one entry per CDR3 protein. This sample has about 630,000 distinct CDR3 sequences; 25% occur once, and the top ten carry about 0.78%. The sample taken for sequencing was naive CD8+ T cells from blood, with Jurkat cell RNA spiked in. Stated subset: FACS-sorted CD8+CD4-CCR7+CD45RA+ naive T cells. These receptors came from a human donor in good health. Some libraries in this study had Jurkat cell RNA spiked in.

Notes on this clonotype: The junction departs from the called germline gene at one end, perhaps through a read error. The chain employs TRBV4-2 and TRBJ1-4; the D is unclear. The CDR3 has 16 amino acids. The germline V gene has CDR1 LGHNA and CDR2 YNFKEQ. DNA of the CDR3: TGTGCCAGCAGCCGAAGGCATTATGCAACTAATGACAAACTGTTTTTT. This codes for CASSRRHYATNDKLFF.

Comment on this clonotype: This clone may be a read error of a much larger clone one base away. The CDR3 here is CSASPYRGYGHTF. As DNA, the CDR3 is TGCAGTGCTAGTCCCTACAGGGGCTATGGCCACACCTTC. The J gene is TRBJ1-2, the V gene TRBV20-1; TRBD1 agrees at 7 bases. The germline V gene has CDR1 DFQATT and CDR2 SNEGSKA (reference sequence). The CDR3 is 13 residues long.

The gene calls are TRBV14 and TRBJ1-1; possibly TRBD1 for D (6 bases). This CDR3 region has 14 residues. Trimming shortened V by 1 base and J by 11 bases, and 17 bases separated the two germline ends. Germline CDR1 SGHDN, CDR2 FVKESK. CDR3 sequence reads: CASSQGSWGPAAFF. The CDR3 DNA is TGTGCCAGCAGCCAAGGCAGTTGGGGGCCTGCCGCTTTCTTT.

The chain uses TRBV7-6 and TRBJ2-1, with 13 bases fitting TRBD2. Germline trimming cut 5 bases from V and 9 bases from J; bases unmatched to any gene: 10. This CDR3 contains 16 residues. CDR1 SGHVS and CDR2 FNYEAQ come from the germline V gene. The CDR3 region has the DNA TGTGCCAGCAGCCGGACTAGCGGGAGTTTTATTGGTGAGCAGTTCTTC. Its protein product is CASSRTSGSFIGEQFF.

This sequence joins TRBV19 and TRBJ2-7; 8 nucleotides line up with TRBD2. CDR1 is LNHDA, CDR2 SQIVND, per germline (reference sequence). V gave up 5 bases and J gave up 9 bases; unmatched junction bases: 9. The CDR3 has 13 amino acids. CDR3 sequence: CASSPGGAPAQYF. CDR3 sequence (DNA): TGTGCCAGTAGTCCCGGGGGGGCCCCCGCGCAGTACTTC. The entire variable domain, with the rest obtained from reference TRBV19 and TRBJ2-7, is as follows: DGGITQSPKYLFRKEGQNVTLSCEQNLNHDAMYWYRQDPGQGLRLIYYSQIVNDFQKGDIAEGYSVSREKKESFPLTVTSAQKNPTAFYLCASSPGGAPAQYFGPGTRLTVT.

The V call is TRBV13, the J call TRBJ2-7, with D uncertain. CDR3 size: 12 residues. Looked up from germline, CDR1 is PRHDT and CDR2 is FYEKMQ (reference sequence). V lost 7 bases and J lost 6, with 13 bases in between. The CDR3 nucleotides read TGTGCCAGCACTTCGCTCCTGGGCGAGCAGTACTTC. It translates to CASTSLLGEQYF.

V usage is TRBV11-2 and J usage is TRBJ2-7, with D perhaps TRBD2 (6 bases). This CDR3 has 14 residues. Trimming stripped 4 bases from V and 7 bases from J, with 17 bases between. From germline, CDR1 is SGHAT and CDR2 FQNNGV. The CDR3 is CASSSYGSGQEQYF. CDR3 in DNA: TGTGCCAGCAGCTCTTACGGGAGCGGGCAAGAGCAGTACTTC.

Comments on this clonotype: This may be a read error: a much more frequent sequence differs by one nucleotide. The chain combines TRBV10-2 with TRBJ2-5; 10 bases are shared with TRBD2. The CDR3 is made up of 14 amino acids. Germline V gives CDR1 WSHSY, CDR2 SAAADI. The CDR3 coding sequence is TGCGCCAGCTCGGCTAGCGGGGGTAAAGAGACCAAGTACTTC. Translating gives CASSASGGKETKYF.

Ten or more counts support this clonotype. The chain combines TRBV11-2 with TRBJ2-1; 9 bases are a match to TRBD1. This CDR3 is built from 13 residues. CDR1 and CDR2 (germline): SGHAT, FQNNGV. V lost 5 bases and J lost 6; bases outside the gene matches: 2. This chain's CDR3 is CASSVTGGNEQFF. In DNA form, the CDR3 reads TGTGCCAGCAGCGTGACAGGGGGCAATGAGCAGTTCTTC.

This clonotype was observed a single time. A much larger clonotype is one base distant, so this may be a read error. This chain joins TRBV5-6 and TRBJ1-1, with TRBD1 as a possible D gene (5 bases). Trimming removed 2 bases at V and 4 bases at J, with 18 bases between. The CDR3 covers 16 residues. Looked up from germline, CDR1 is SGHDT and CDR2 is YYEEEE. The CDR3 bases are TGTGCCAGCAGCTTCCAGGGTATGGTCGATACCACTGAAGCTTTCTTT. It specifies CASSFQGMVDTTEAFF. The full variable domain, with the rest looked up from reference TRBV5-6 and TRBJ1-1, is DAGVTQSPTHLIKTRGQQVTLRCSPKSGHDTVSWYQQALGQGPQFIFQYYEEEERQRGNFPDRFSGHQFPNYSSELNVNALLLGDSALYLCASSFQGMVDTTEAFFGQGTRLTVV.

As to this clonotype: A clone one base away is much larger, so this may be a read error. The chain is built from TRBV6-6 and TRBJ2-7; D remains ambiguous. This CDR3 is built from 13 residues. The V gene lost 7 bases and the J gene lost 7 bases, with 17 bases spanning the gap. Germline V CDR1 and CDR2: MNHNY, SVGAGI (reference sequence). This CDR3 is CASTSDGLGEQYF. For the CDR3, the DNA is TGTGCCAGCACTTCGGACGGGTTGGGGGAGCAGTACTTC.

Many counts were recorded for this clonotype. The chain combines TRBV7-9 with TRBJ1-3; D unclear. Between the trimmed V and J ends, which lost 5 bases and 0 bases, there was a span of 11 bases. Germline V gene lookup returns CDR1 SEHNR and CDR2 FQNEAQ (reference sequence). CDR3 length equals 15 residues. In DNA, the CDR3 is TGTGCCAGCAGCCCGTGGGCAAGCTCTGGAAACACCATATATTTT. It encodes CASSPWASSGNTIYF.